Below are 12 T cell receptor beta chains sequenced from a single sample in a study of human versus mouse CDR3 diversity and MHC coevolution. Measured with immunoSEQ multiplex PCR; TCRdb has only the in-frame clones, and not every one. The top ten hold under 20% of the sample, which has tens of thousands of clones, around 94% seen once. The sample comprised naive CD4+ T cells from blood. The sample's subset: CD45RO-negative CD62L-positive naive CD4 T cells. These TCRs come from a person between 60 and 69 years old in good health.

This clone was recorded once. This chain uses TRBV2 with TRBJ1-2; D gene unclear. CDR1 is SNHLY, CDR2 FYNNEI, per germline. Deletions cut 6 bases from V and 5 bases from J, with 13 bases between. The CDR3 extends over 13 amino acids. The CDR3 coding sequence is TGTGCCAGCAGATACAGAGAAGAGTATGGCTACACCTTC. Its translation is CASRYREEYGYTF.

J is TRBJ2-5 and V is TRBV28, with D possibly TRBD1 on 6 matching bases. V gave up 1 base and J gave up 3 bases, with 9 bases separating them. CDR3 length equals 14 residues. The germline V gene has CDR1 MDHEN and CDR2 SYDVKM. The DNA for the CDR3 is TGTGCCAGCAGTTTATTGCAGGGGAAAGAGACCCAGTACTTC. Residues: CASSLLQGKETQYF. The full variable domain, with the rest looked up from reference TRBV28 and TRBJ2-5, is DVKVTQSSRYLVKRTGEKVFLECVQDMDHENMFWYRQDPGLGLRLIYFSYDVKMKEKGDIPEGYSVSREKKERFSLILESASTNQTSMYLCASSLLQGKETQYFGPGTRLLVL.

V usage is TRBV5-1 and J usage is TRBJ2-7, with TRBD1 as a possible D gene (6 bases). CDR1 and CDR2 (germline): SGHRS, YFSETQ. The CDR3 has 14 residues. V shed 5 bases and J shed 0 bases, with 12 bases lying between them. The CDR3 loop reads CASSNTGSSYEQYF. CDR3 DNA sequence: TGCGCCAGCAGTAATACAGGGTCCTCCTACGAGCAGTACTTC.

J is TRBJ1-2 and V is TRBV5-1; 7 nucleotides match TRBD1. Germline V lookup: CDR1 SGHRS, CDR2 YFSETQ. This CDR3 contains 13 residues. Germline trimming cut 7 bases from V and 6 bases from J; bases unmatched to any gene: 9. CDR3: CASGSGTDDGYTF. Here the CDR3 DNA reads TGCGCCAGCGGTTCCGGGACAGATGATGGCTACACCTTC.

For the CDR3, the DNA is TGTGCCACCAGCAGAGATCCCGGAGGGACCCAGCCCCAGCATTTT. Residues: CATSRDPGGTQPQHF. This sequence joins TRBV15 and TRBJ1-5, with D perhaps TRBD1 (5 bases). Between the trimmed V and J ends, which lost 0 bases and 7 bases, there was a span of 13 bases. From germline, CDR1 is LNHNV and CDR2 YYDKDF (reference sequence). The CDR3 covers 15 residues.

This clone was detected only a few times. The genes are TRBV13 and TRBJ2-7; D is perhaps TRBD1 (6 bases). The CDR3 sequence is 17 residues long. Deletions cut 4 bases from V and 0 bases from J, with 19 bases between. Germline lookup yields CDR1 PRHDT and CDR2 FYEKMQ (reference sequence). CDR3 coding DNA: TGTGCCAGCAGCTCTACAACTCGACAGGTACACTCCTACGAGCAGTACTTC. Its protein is CASSSTTRQVHSYEQYF.

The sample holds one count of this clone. The CDR3, as DNA: TGTGCCACCAGCAGGCCCCAGGGGGCCGGGGAGCTGTTTTTT. Amino acid sequence: CATSRPQGAGELFF. The chain carries TRBV15 and TRBJ2-2; 7 bases agree with TRBD1. In germline, CDR1 is LNHNV, CDR2 YYDKDF (reference sequence). The J segment lost 6 bases and the V segment lost 3 bases, leaving 4 bases of the junction unmatched. The CDR3 loop spans 14 amino acids.

The CDR3: CASSWDRDDTEAFF. In nucleotides, the CDR3 is TGTGCCAGCAGTTGGGACAGGGATGACACTGAAGCTTTCTTT. The rearrangement joins TRBV6-5 to TRBJ1-1; 9 bases map to TRBD1. Per germline, CDR1 MNHEY and CDR2 SVGAGI. There are 14 residues in the CDR3. Trimming took 4 bases from V and 3 from J; bases not matched to a gene: 3.

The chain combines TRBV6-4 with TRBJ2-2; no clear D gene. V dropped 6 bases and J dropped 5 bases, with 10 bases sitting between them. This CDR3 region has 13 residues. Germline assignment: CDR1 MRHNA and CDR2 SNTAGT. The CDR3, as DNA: TGTGCCAGCAGCGGCTCGCGGACCGGGGAGCTGTTTTTT. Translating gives CASSGSRTGELFF.

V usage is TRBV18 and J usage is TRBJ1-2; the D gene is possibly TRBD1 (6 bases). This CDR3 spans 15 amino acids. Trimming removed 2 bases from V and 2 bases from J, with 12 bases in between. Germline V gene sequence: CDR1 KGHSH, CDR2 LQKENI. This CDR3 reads CASSPSGRGNYGYTF. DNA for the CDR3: TGTGCCAGCTCACCAAGCGGCAGGGGAAACTATGGCTACACCTTC.

CDR3 in amino acids: CASSLGPVEFF. Written as DNA, the CDR3 is TGTGCCAGCAGCTTAGGGCCTGTTGAGTTCTTC. The V and J genes are TRBV7-2 and TRBJ2-1; D gene uncertain. The ends were cut back, 1 base at V and 14 bases at J, with 9 bases in the middle. The germline gives CDR1 SGHTA, CDR2 FQGNSA. The CDR3 extends over 11 amino acids.

In DNA form, the CDR3 reads TGTGCCAGCAGCTTAGGTGGGACTTCGGAGCAGTACTTC. It is translated as CASSLGGTSEQYF. The chain couples TRBV7-9 to TRBJ2-7; a weak D match, TRBD2 (6 bases). The CDR3 extends over 13 amino acids. The ends were cut back, 1 base at V and 7 bases at J, with 11 bases in the middle. The germline gives CDR1 SEHNR, CDR2 FQNEAQ (reference sequence).